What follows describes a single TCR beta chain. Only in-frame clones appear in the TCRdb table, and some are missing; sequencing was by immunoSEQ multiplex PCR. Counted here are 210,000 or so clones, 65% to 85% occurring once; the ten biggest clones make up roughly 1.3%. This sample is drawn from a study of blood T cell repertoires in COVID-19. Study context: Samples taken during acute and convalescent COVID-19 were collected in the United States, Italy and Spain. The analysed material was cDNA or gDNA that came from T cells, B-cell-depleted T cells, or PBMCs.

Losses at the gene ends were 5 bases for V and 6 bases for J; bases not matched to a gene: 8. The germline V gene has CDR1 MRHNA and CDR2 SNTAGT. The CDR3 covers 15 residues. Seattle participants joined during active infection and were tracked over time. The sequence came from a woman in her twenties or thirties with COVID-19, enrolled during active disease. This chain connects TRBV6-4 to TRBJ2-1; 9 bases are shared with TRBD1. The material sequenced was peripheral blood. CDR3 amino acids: CASSSGTGLPNEQFF. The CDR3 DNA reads TGTGCCAGCAGTTCCGGGACAGGGCTCCCCAATGAGCAGTTCTTC.